These 24 T cell receptor beta chains were all obtained from the same sample, sequenced in a study of CD4 T cell repertoires in COVID-19. The repertoire was sequenced with immunoSEQ multiplex PCR; TCRdb's copy has only in-frame clones and lacks some. The data show 65,000 to 95,000 clones, 80% to 90% seen once. Sequences were derived from CD4+ T cells from peripheral blood, sampled after recovery from COVID-19. These receptors all stem from a human donor who had COVID-19.

The rearrangement uses TRBV6-5 and TRBJ2-3; 8 bases are shared with TRBD1. The junction had 8 bases not matched to a gene; V was cut back by 4 bases and J by 2 bases. The CDR3 is 16 amino acids. Germline CDR1 reads MNHEY; CDR2 reads SVGAGI. DNA for the CDR3: TGTGCCAGCAGTTCACAGGGGGTACGGCCCACAGATACGCAGTATTTT. Translated, it gives CASSSQGVRPTDTQYF.

This clone was seen once. The V call is TRBV6-5, the J call TRBJ2-2; D tentatively fits TRBD1 or TRBD2 (5 bases each). Looked up from germline, CDR1 is MNHEY and CDR2 is SVGAGI. This CDR3 contains 13 residues. V lost 7 bases and J lost 8, with 14 bases in between. The CDR3 nucleotides read TGTGCCAGCACCCGAGGGGCAGGGGGGGAGCTGTTTTTT. It is translated as CASTRGAGGELFF.

The rearrangement links TRBV21-1 to TRBJ2-7; TRBD1, the D gene given by the table, was not confirmed from the DNA. TRBV21-1 is recorded as a pseudogene. The CDR3 sequence is 18 residues long. CDR3 sequence (DNA): TGTGCCAGCAGCCGAGAGGGGCCCGACAGGGTCCGCTTCTACGAGCAGTACTTC. Its translation: CASSREGPDRVRFYEQYF.

The CDR3 is CASIASGGHEQFF. In DNA form, the CDR3 reads TGTGCCAGCATCGCTAGCGGGGGGCATGAGCAGTTCTTC. The chain uses TRBV12-3 or TRBV12-4 and TRBJ2-1, with 11 bases that match TRBD2. Trimming cost V 7 bases and J 8 bases; bases outside gene matches: 4. The CDR3 totals 13 residues.

The V and J genes are TRBV6-5 and TRBJ1-5; D is ambiguous. V was clipped by 8 bases and J by 0 bases, with 14 bases between them. Germline assignment: CDR1 MNHEY and CDR2 SVGAGI. The CDR3 covers 15 residues. CDR3 sequence (DNA): TGTGCCAGCGACTACAAGAGATATAGCAATCAGCCCCAGCATTTT. It is translated as CASDYKRYSNQPQHF.

The gene calls are TRBV9 and TRBJ2-1; 7 bases are shared with TRBD2. Germline V lookup: CDR1 SGDLS, CDR2 YYNGEE. This CDR3 comprises 12 residues. Trimming cost V 3 bases and J 7 bases; bases outside gene matches: 1. The CDR3 reads CASSAGGNEQFF. Written as DNA, the CDR3 is TGTGCCAGCAGCGCCGGGGGGAATGAGCAGTTCTTC.

The J gene is TRBJ2-3, the V gene TRBV9, with 10 bases identical to TRBD1. CDR3 length: 18 amino acids. Germline CDR1 reads SGDLS; CDR2 reads YYNGEE. Trimming took 2 bases from V and 4 from J; bases not matched to a gene: 13. CDR3 bases: TGTGCCAGCAGCGTTCCCGTGACAGGGGGCTATGGTGCAGATACGCAGTATTTT. Amino acid sequence: CASSVPVTGGYGADTQYF.

The CDR3 protein is CASSTSGQYTQYF. CDR3 DNA sequence: TGTGCCAGCAGCACGTCCGGGCAGTATACGCAGTATTTT. V is TRBV6-6 and J is TRBJ2-3; D uncertain. This CDR3 is 13 amino acids long. The ends were cut back, 6 bases at V and 7 bases at J, with 14 bases in the middle. Germline CDR1 and CDR2: MNHNY and SVGAGI (reference sequence).

The rearrangement links TRBV19 to TRBJ2-7; D not resolved. Germline loops: CDR1 LNHDA, CDR2 SQIVND (reference sequence). The CDR3 runs 14 residues. The V and J ends lost 7 bases and 1 base respectively, with 14 bases between them. The CDR3 loop reads CASTNGPDSYEQYF. DNA of the CDR3: TGTGCCAGTACCAACGGACCAGATTCCTACGAGCAGTACTTC.

This clone has more than one count but fewer than ten. The chain couples TRBV13 to TRBJ2-7; D unclear. Trimming removed 1 base at V and 4 bases at J, with 5 bases between. CDR1 PRHDT and CDR2 FYEKMQ come from the germline V gene (reference sequence). This CDR3 spans 12 amino acids. CDR3 DNA: TGTGCCAGCAGCTTAGACATGTACGAGCAGTACTTC. This encodes CASSLDMYEQYF.

The CDR3 region has the DNA TGTGCCAGCAGTTATTTGGGACAGGGGGCCACTGAAGCTTTCTTT. Translating it yields CASSYLGQGATEAFF. The V gene is TRBV6-5, the J gene TRBJ1-1; 12 bases are a match to TRBD1. Germline V gene data show CDR1 as MNHEY and CDR2 as SVGAGI. V lost 3 bases, J lost 4 bases, and 3 bases stayed unmatched. The CDR3 runs to 15 residues.

The CDR3 region is CASSSAYQETQYF. CDR3 nucleotides: TGTGCCAGCAGCTCAGCGTACCAAGAGACCCAGTACTTC. V gene TRBV28 combines with J gene TRBJ2-5; D remains unclear. CDR3 length: 13 residues. The V end was cut by 6 bases, the J end by 0 bases, with 8 bases between. The germline gives CDR1 MDHEN, CDR2 SYDVKM.

The CDR3 protein is CASSLGRVADTQYF. DNA of the CDR3: TGCGCCAGCAGCTTGGGAAGGGTGGCAGATACGCAGTATTTT. V and J are TRBV5-1 and TRBJ2-3; D not certain. The CDR3 covers 14 residues. V lost 0 bases to trimming and J lost 4 bases, with 9 bases between them. The germline V gene has CDR1 SGHRS and CDR2 YFSETQ.

The chain has TRBV11-3 and TRBJ2-2; D is unresolved. The CDR3 runs to 15 residues. The germline gives CDR1 SGHNT, CDR2 YENEEA. Trimming left V 5 bases short and J 5 bases short, with 15 bases between. In nucleotides, the CDR3 is TGTGCCAGCAGCGCCGGCGGATTGGGGACCGGGGAGCTGTTTTTT. This encodes CASSAGGLGTGELFF.

The V call is TRBV28, the J call TRBJ2-3; 7 bases map to TRBD2. Germline V gene sequence: CDR1 MDHEN, CDR2 SYDVKM. CDR3 length: 16 residues. J gave up 0 bases and V 4 bases, and 7 bases lay outside the gene matches. The CDR3 DNA reads TGTGCCAGCAGTTCCCCCAGCGGGGCTAGCACAGATACGCAGTATTTT. Its protein is CASSSPSGASTDTQYF.

J is TRBJ1-2 and V is TRBV9; D not resolved. The CDR3 has 15 residues. Between the trimmed V and J ends, which lost 0 bases and 5 bases, there was a span of 14 bases. From germline, CDR1 is SGDLS and CDR2 YYNGEE. CDR3 protein: CASSVASVPTYGYTF. CDR3 nucleotide sequence: TGTGCCAGCAGCGTAGCCTCTGTCCCGACGTATGGCTACACCTTC.

The CDR3 sequence: CASSMAAGGYEQYF. The CDR3 DNA is TGTGCCAGTAGTATGGCGGCAGGGGGCTACGAGCAGTACTTC. The chain couples TRBV19 to TRBJ2-7, with 7 bases fitting TRBD1. Germline CDR1 and CDR2: LNHDA and SQIVND (reference sequence). Losses at the gene ends were 3 bases for V and 3 bases for J; bases not matched to a gene: 5. The CDR3 runs 14 residues.

This clone was seen a single time. V is TRBV5-1 and J is TRBJ1-4; 12 nucleotides agree with TRBD1. Germline values: CDR1 SGHRS, CDR2 YFSETQ. The CDR3 totals 17 residues. With 5 bases clipped from V and 8 bases from J, the junction kept 13 bases outside the gene matches. The CDR3 bases are TGCGCCAGCAGTCCGGGACAGGGGGCGCCAGGGCAGGAAAAACTGTTTTTT. Protein product: CASSPGQGAPGQEKLFF.

J is TRBJ2-3 and V is TRBV5-1; 12 bases fit TRBD2. V was pared by 3 bases and J by 4 bases, with 9 bases of the junction left unmatched. This CDR3 comprises 17 residues. Germline values: CDR1 SGHRS, CDR2 YFSETQ. The DNA of the CDR3 is TGCGCCAGCAGCTCGATGCTAGCGGGAGGGAGTGCAGATACGCAGTATTTT. Encoded protein: CASSSMLAGGSADTQYF.

The J gene is TRBJ1-6, the V gene TRBV15, with D maybe TRBD1 (6 bases). In germline, CDR1 is LNHNV, CDR2 YYDKDF (reference sequence). Trimming pared 1 base from V and 8 bases from J, leaving 18 bases between. The CDR3 has 17 amino acids. The chain's CDR3 is CATSRAQGFIPDSPLHF. CDR3 bases: TGTGCCACCAGCAGAGCCCAGGGGTTTATTCCCGATTCACCCCTCCACTTT.

CDR3 in DNA: TGTGCCAGTAGTGCCGGGGCGACAGATACGCAGTATTTT. Translating gives CASSAGATDTQYF. The V and J genes are TRBV19 and TRBJ2-3, with D possibly called TRBD1 or TRBD2 (5 bases each). V lost 5 bases and J lost 3, with 9 bases in between. This CDR3 spans 13 amino acids. CDR1 is LNHDA, CDR2 SQIVND, per germline (reference sequence).

This clone was picked up one time. J is TRBJ1-2 and V is TRBV5-4; D gene uncertain. Germline-derived CDR1 and CDR2 are SGHNT and YYREEE (reference sequence). CDR3 length equals 15 residues. Trimming took 4 bases from V and 2 from J, leaving 15 bases between them. In DNA form, the CDR3 reads TGTGCCAGCAGCCCATGGGGAGGGCTCAACTATGGCTACACCTTC. Residues: CASSPWGGLNYGYTF.

The chain combines TRBV6-6 with TRBJ2-7; D possibly corresponds to TRBD1 (5 bases). The germline V and J ends were trimmed by 9 bases and 1 base, with 13 bases remaining between them. The CDR3 runs to 13 residues. Per the germline V gene, CDR1 is MNHNY and CDR2 is SVGAGI (reference sequence). The chain's CDR3 is CASSIGVSYEQYF. In DNA form, the CDR3 reads TGTGCCAGTTCTATAGGGGTATCCTACGAGCAGTACTTC.

V is TRBV7-9 and J is TRBJ2-1; 12 bases are a match to TRBD2. CDR1 SEHNR and CDR2 FQNEAQ come from the germline V gene (reference sequence). With V trimmed by 0 bases and J by 5 bases, 8 bases remained unmatched. This CDR3 is built from 18 residues. The CDR3 loop reads CASSLAGLAGGIDNEQFF. The CDR3 DNA reads TGTGCCAGCAGCTTAGCAGGGCTAGCGGGAGGGATTGACAATGAGCAGTTCTTC.